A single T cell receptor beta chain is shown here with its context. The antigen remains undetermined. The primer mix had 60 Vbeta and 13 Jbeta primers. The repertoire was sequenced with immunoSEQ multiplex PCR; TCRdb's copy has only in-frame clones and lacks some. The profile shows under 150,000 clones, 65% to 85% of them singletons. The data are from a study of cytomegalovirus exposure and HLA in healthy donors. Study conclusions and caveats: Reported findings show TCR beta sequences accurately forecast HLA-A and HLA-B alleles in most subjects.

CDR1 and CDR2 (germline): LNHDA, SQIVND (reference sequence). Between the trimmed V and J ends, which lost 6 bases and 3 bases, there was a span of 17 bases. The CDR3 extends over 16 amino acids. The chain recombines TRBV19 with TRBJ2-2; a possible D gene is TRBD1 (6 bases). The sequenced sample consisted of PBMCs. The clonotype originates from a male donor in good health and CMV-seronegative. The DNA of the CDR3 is TGTGCCAGTAGCTGGGGGCCGGGGTGGGACACCGGGGAGCTGTTTTTT. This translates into CASSWGPGWDTGELFF.